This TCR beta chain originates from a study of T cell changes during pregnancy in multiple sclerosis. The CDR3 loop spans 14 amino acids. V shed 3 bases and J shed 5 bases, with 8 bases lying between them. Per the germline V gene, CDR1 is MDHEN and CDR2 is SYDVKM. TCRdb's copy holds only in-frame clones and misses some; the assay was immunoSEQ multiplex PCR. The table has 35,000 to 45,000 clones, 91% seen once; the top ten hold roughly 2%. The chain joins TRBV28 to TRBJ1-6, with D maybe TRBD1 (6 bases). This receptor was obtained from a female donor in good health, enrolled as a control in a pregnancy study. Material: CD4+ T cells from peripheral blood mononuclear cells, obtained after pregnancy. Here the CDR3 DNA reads TGTGCCAGCAGTTTGACAGGAAATAATTCACCCCTCCACTTT. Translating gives CASSLTGNNSPLHF.